The 31 T cell receptor beta chains given below trace back to one sample, sequenced in a study of T-cell memory formation after mild COVID-19. TCRdb fed the 5' RACE reads into MiXCR, producing one record per CDR3 protein. The table lists 65,000 to 90,000 distinct CDR3 sequences, about 13% of them singletons. The sequenced material came from PBMCs or a T cell subset sorted from them (not recorded which). These TCRs come from a man between 18 and 29 years old who had mild COVID-19 (a few samples of this study predate the infection). Cell type and time point are not known.

The chain carries TRBV4-1 and TRBJ1-5; 7 bases fit TRBD1. The V and J ends lost 1 base and 2 bases, in that order; junction bases with no gene match: 2. Germline V gene data show CDR1 as MGHRA and CDR2 as YSYEKL. CDR3 size: 15 residues. The CDR3 sequence: CASSQGDRGNQPQHF. CDR3 DNA sequence: TGCGCCAGCAGCCAAGGAGACAGGGGCAATCAGCCCCAGCATTTT.

The rearrangement uses TRBV5-5 and TRBJ1-1; weak D call: TRBD1 (6 bases). Trimming stripped 1 base from V and 1 base from J, with 14 bases between. Germline loops: CDR1 SGHKS, CDR2 YYEKEE (reference sequence). CDR3 length: 16 residues. This CDR3 reads CASSLYVGQWNTEAFF. For the CDR3, the DNA is TGTGCCAGCAGCTTGTATGTCGGACAGTGGAACACTGAAGCTTTCTTT.

This clonotype was observed a few times. For the CDR3, the DNA is TGTGCCAGCAGCTTACCTAGCGTCCAAGAGACCCAGTACTTC. Protein: CASSLPSVQETQYF. The rearrangement uses TRBV7-9 and TRBJ2-5; maybe TRBD2 (6 bases). The germline V gene has CDR1 SEHNR and CDR2 FQNEAQ (reference sequence). The CDR3 consists of 14 residues. The ends were cut back, 2 bases at V and 1 base at J, with 8 bases in the middle.

In its sample, this clonotype was seen a few times. V usage is TRBV4-3 and J usage is TRBJ2-3; D possibly corresponds to TRBD2 (6 bases). The germline V and J ends were trimmed by 1 base and 6 bases, with 20 bases remaining between them. In germline, CDR1 is LGHNA, CDR2 YSLEER. This CDR3 spans 17 amino acids. The CDR3 sequence: CASSQVFPTGGQDTQYF. In nucleotides, the CDR3 is TGCGCCAGCAGCCAAGTGTTCCCAACAGGAGGGCAGGATACGCAGTATTTT.

This chain uses TRBV10-3 with TRBJ2-3; a weak D match, TRBD2 (6 bases). This CDR3 is built from 16 residues. CDR1 is ENHRY and CDR2 is SYGVKD in the germline V gene. V was trimmed by 4 bases and J by 0 bases, leaving 14 bases between them. CDR3 nucleotide sequence: TGTGCCATCAGTGGTCCGGGGGACGGGAGCACAGATACGCAGTATTTT. This encodes CAISGPGDGSTDTQYF.

Ten or more counts support this clonotype. The rearrangement uses TRBV9 and TRBJ2-1; 7 positions agree with TRBD2. The CDR3 covers 11 residues. Germline CDR1 and CDR2: SGDLS and YYNGEE. V was clipped by 4 bases and J by 10 bases; unmatched bases: 2. The CDR3 reads CASSPGGEQFF. The CDR3 DNA follows: TGTGCCAGCAGCCCCGGGGGGGAGCAGTTCTTC. Looking up the rest from reference TRBV9 and TRBJ2-1 gives the full variable domain: DSGVTQTPKHLITATGQRVTLRCSPRSGDLSVYWYQQSLDQGLQFLIQYYNGEERAKGNILERFSAQQFPDLHSELNLSSLELGDSALYFCASSPGGEQFFGPGTRLTVL.

This sequence joins TRBV13 and TRBJ2-7; D is perhaps TRBD1 or TRBD2 (6 bases each). CDR1 and CDR2 (germline): PRHDT, FYEKMQ (reference sequence). V shed 5 bases and J shed 1 base, with 15 bases lying between them. The CDR3 totals 15 residues. CDR3 protein: CASSPTRGGSYEQYF. As DNA, the CDR3 is TGTGCCAGCAGCCCAACCCGAGGGGGGTCCTACGAGCAGTACTTC.

This chain connects TRBV7-3 to TRBJ2-2; D possibly corresponds to TRBD1 (6 bases). The CDR3 has 13 amino acids. CDR1 is SGHTA, CDR2 FQGTGA, per germline. V shed 2 bases and J shed 7 bases, with 8 bases lying between them. The CDR3 sequence is CASSLQGFGELFF. The CDR3 DNA reads TGTGCCAGCAGCTTACAGGGGTTCGGGGAGCTGTTTTTT. The full variable domain, rest sourced from reference TRBV7-3 and TRBJ2-2, is GAGVSQTPSNKVTEKGKYVELRCDPISGHTALYWYRQSLGQGPEFLIYFQGTGAADDSGLPNDRFFAVRPEGSVSTLKIQRTERGDSAVYLCASSLQGFGELFFGEGSRLTVL.

The CDR3 region is CASGFWTGHEQFF. CDR3 nucleotide sequence: TGTGCTAGTGGTTTCTGGACAGGTCATGAGCAGTTCTTC. This chain joins TRBV12-5 and TRBJ2-1, with 7 bases aligning to TRBD1. The CDR3 is made up of 13 amino acids. Germline CDR1 and CDR2: LGHNT and FRNRAP. V shed 3 bases and J 8 bases; nucleotides not matched to a gene: 4.

This clonotype was picked up a small number of times. V gene TRBV5-6 combines with J gene TRBJ2-2, with a tentative D call TRBD2 (6 bases). CDR1 is SGHDT, CDR2 YYEEEE, per germline. V was cut by 4 bases and J by 4 bases, with 11 bases left in between. The CDR3 consists of 14 residues. Here the CDR3 reads CASSAGTFTGELFF. CDR3 nucleotides: TGTGCCAGCAGCGCAGGGACTTTCACCGGGGAGCTGTTTTTT.

As regards this clonotype: A much larger clone differs from this one at a single base, so this may be a read error. The CDR3 loop is CASGGPSYEQYF. CDR3 in DNA: TGTGCCAGCGGGGGGCCCTCCTACGAGCAGTACTTC. The chain links TRBV6-5 to TRBJ2-7; D may be TRBD1 or TRBD2 (6 bases each). V lost 8 bases, J lost 0 bases, and 8 bases lay in between. The CDR3 totals 12 residues. Germline CDR1 is MNHEY and CDR2 is SVGAGI.

This clonotype was seen a few times. This chain joins TRBV11-3 and TRBJ2-3; no reliable D call. V was pared by 5 bases and J by 0 bases, with 9 bases between. This CDR3 has 14 amino acids. Germline V gene lookup returns CDR1 SGHNT and CDR2 YENEEA. The DNA for the CDR3 is TGTGCCAGCAGCCCACCGGACAGCACAGATACGCAGTATTTT. It translates to CASSPPDSTDTQYF.

The chain recombines TRBV2 with TRBJ2-7; 7 bases agree with TRBD2. The length of the CDR3 is 12 residues. V was pared by 8 bases and J by 5 bases, with 6 bases of the junction left unmatched. Germline V gene lookup returns CDR1 SNHLY and CDR2 FYNNEI. DNA of the CDR3: TGTGCCAGCCTCGAGCGGGGCGACGAGCAGTACTTC. The encoded protein is CASLERGDEQYF.

The gene calls are TRBV7-9 and TRBJ2-7, with 8 bases that match TRBD1. Germline CDR1 and CDR2: SEHNR and FQNEAQ (reference sequence). The junction had 6 bases not matched to a gene; V was cut back by 5 bases and J by 0 bases. The CDR3 has 15 residues. CDR3 residues: CASSMGQVFSYEQYF. Here the CDR3 DNA reads TGTGCCAGCAGCATGGGACAGGTCTTCTCCTACGAGCAGTACTTC. Based on the CDR3 plus reference TRBV7-9 and TRBJ2-7, the full variable domain is DTGVSQNPRHKITKRGQNVTFRCDPISEHNRLYWYRQTLGQGPEFLTYFQNEAQLEKSRLLSDRFSAERPKGSFSTLEIQRTEQGDSAMYLCASSMGQVFSYEQYFGPGTRLTVT.

V and J are TRBV6-5 and TRBJ1-2, with 7 positions matching TRBD1. J gave up 2 bases and V 5 bases, and 8 bases lay outside the gene matches. There are 15 residues in the CDR3. In germline, CDR1 is MNHEY, CDR2 SVGAGI. For the CDR3, the DNA is TGTGCCAGCAGTCAGGCCGGGACAGAAAACTATGGCTACACCTTC. Its protein product is CASSQAGTENYGYTF.

This clonotype appeared a few times. The chain recombines TRBV5-1 with TRBJ2-1, with D perhaps matching TRBD2 (5 bases). The germline V gene encodes CDR1 SGHRS and CDR2 YFSETQ. V shed 4 bases and J shed 5 bases, with 19 bases lying between them. CDR3 length: 16 residues. CDR3 region: CASSPRRGFQDNEQFF. CDR3 DNA: TGCGCCAGCAGCCCGCGGAGAGGGTTCCAGGACAATGAGCAGTTCTTC.

This clonotype was counted only a few times. The chain links TRBV4-1 to TRBJ2-3, with no clear D. Per germline, CDR1 MGHRA and CDR2 YSYEKL. CDR3 size: 15 residues. V gave up 1 base and J gave up 2 bases, with 10 bases separating them. The CDR3 reads CASSQVRAATDTQYF. Written as DNA, the CDR3 is TGCGCCAGCAGCCAAGTTAGGGCGGCCACAGATACGCAGTATTTT.

This rearrangement joins TRBV2 to TRBJ1-1, with TRBD1 matching 8 bases. The CDR3 length is 14 residues. Germline V gene lookup returns CDR1 SNHLY and CDR2 FYNNEI. After removal of 7 bases from V and 3 bases from J, the junction contained 7 bases not matched to a gene. The CDR3 nucleotides read TGTGCCAGCACCAAACAGGGGGGGGACACTGAAGCTTTCTTT. Protein product: CASTKQGGDTEAFF.

The chain joins TRBV28 to TRBJ2-1; no firm D call. Germline CDR1 and CDR2: MDHEN and SYDVKM. The CDR3 contains 14 residues. Trimming shortened V by 7 bases and J by 6 bases, and 16 bases separated the two germline ends. The CDR3 bases are TGTGCCAGCACCCCCCGTGGTGGCGTCAATGAGCAGTTCTTC. Its protein product is CASTPRGGVNEQFF.

The V and J genes are TRBV19 and TRBJ2-2; possible D gene TRBD2, 5 bases. Germline V lookup: CDR1 LNHDA, CDR2 SQIVND (reference sequence). This CDR3 is built from 14 residues. V was shortened by 8 bases and J by 4 bases, with 14 bases between the two germline ends. The DNA of the CDR3 is TGTGCCAGTTCGGTAGCGAGGGCCACCGGGGAGCTGTTTTTT. This sequence encodes CASSVARATGELFF.

This clonotype appeared a few times. The chain recombines TRBV7-6 with TRBJ1-2; D not resolved. The V and J ends lost 0 bases and 6 bases respectively, with 8 bases between them. Germline-derived CDR1 and CDR2 are SGHVS and FNYEAQ. There are 13 residues in the CDR3. CDR3 sequence (DNA): TGTGCCAGCAGCTTAGCGTACGGGGATGGCTACACCTTC. Residues: CASSLAYGDGYTF.

A few counts support this clonotype. This sequence joins TRBV29-1 and TRBJ2-1, with D perhaps assigned TRBD1 or TRBD2 (5 bases each). Trimming cost V 7 bases and J 5 bases, with 18 bases left between them. Germline CDR1 SQVTM, CDR2 ANQGSEA. The CDR3 has 14 residues. The CDR3 spells CSGYGTPQDNEQFF. The CDR3 bases are TGCAGCGGTTATGGGACCCCGCAGGACAATGAGCAGTTCTTC.

The chain combines TRBV7-6 with TRBJ1-4; D unresolved. CDR3 length equals 14 residues. From germline, CDR1 is SGHVS and CDR2 FNYEAQ. V lost 1 base, J lost 4 bases, and 7 bases lay in between. CDR3 sequence: CASSLGAFNEKLFF. For the CDR3, the DNA is TGTGCCAGCAGCTTAGGGGCGTTTAATGAAAAACTGTTTTTT. The full variable domain, with the rest looked up from reference TRBV7-6 and TRBJ1-4, is GAGVSQSPRYKVTKRGQDVALRCDPISGHVSLYWYRQALGQGPEFLTYFNYEAQQDKSGLPNDRFSAERPEGSISTLTIQRTEQRDSAMYRCASSLGAFNEKLFFGSGTQLSVL.

This clonotype has more than one count but fewer than ten. The CDR3 DNA is TGCGCCAGCAGCTTGGGCCTATTTAATGAAAAACTGTTTTTT. As protein: CASSLGLFNEKLFF. The chain has TRBV5-1 and TRBJ1-4, with unresolved D. This CDR3 is built from 14 residues. With 0 bases removed from V and 4 bases from J, the gap between germline ends came to 7 bases. Per the germline V gene, CDR1 is SGHRS and CDR2 is YFSETQ.

This clonotype was found a few times. This chain joins TRBV10-2 and TRBJ1-2, with D tentatively TRBD1 (6 bases). Trimming removed 4 bases from V and 5 bases from J, with 11 bases in between. Germline lookup yields CDR1 WSHSY and CDR2 SAAADI. The CDR3 sequence is 13 residues long. The CDR3: CASSVGGLYGYTF. The CDR3, as DNA: TGCGCCAGCAGTGTTGGGGGGCTTTATGGCTACACCTTC.

This rearrangement joins TRBV9 to TRBJ2-2; D perhaps matches TRBD2 (5 bases). Trimming removed 4 bases at V and 3 bases at J, with 13 bases between. Germline V gene sequence: CDR1 SGDLS, CDR2 YYNGEE. This CDR3 contains 15 residues. The CDR3 reads CASSPGGADTGELFF. The CDR3 DNA is TGTGCCAGCAGCCCTGGAGGTGCAGACACCGGGGAGCTGTTTTTT.

This clonotype was counted many times. The chain joins TRBV6-5 to TRBJ2-1; TRBD2 matches 10 bases. V dropped 4 bases and J dropped 3; count of bases not matched to a gene: 3. Germline loops: CDR1 MNHEY, CDR2 SVGAGI. This CDR3 spans 15 amino acids. The CDR3 loop reads CASSSLAGFYNEQFF. In nucleotides, the CDR3 is TGTGCCAGCAGTTCACTAGCGGGGTTCTACAATGAGCAGTTCTTC.

The rearrangement links TRBV6-2 or TRBV6-3 to TRBJ2-7, with 7 bases lining up with TRBD1. There are 12 residues in the CDR3. Germline V gene sequence: CDR1 MNHEY, CDR2 SVGEGT. V was clipped by 0 bases and J by 7 bases; unmatched bases: 0. Here the CDR3 DNA reads TGTGCCAGCAGTTACTCGACAGGGGAGCAGTACTTC. It codes for CASSYSTGEQYF.

This clonotype was observed a handful of times. The V gene is TRBV11-2, the J gene TRBJ2-1; D gene uncertain. This CDR3 contains 17 residues. Germline CDR1 reads SGHAT; CDR2 reads FQNNGV. V dropped 3 bases and J dropped 5 bases, with 20 bases sitting between them. In DNA form, the CDR3 reads TGTGCCAGCAGCTTTCCGCCAGGCCTGATTTCGAACAATGAGCAGTTCTTC. It yields the protein CASSFPPGLISNNEQFF.

This clonotype occurred a few times. This sequence joins TRBV19 and TRBJ2-3; D is possibly TRBD1 or TRBD2 (6 bases each). Germline CDR1 LNHDA, CDR2 SQIVND (reference sequence). V was trimmed by 9 bases and J by 0 bases, leaving 16 bases between them. The CDR3 is 15 amino acids. Written as DNA, the CDR3 is TGTGCCAGCCACCCGGGGGACATGAGCACAGATACGCAGTATTTT. Translated: CASHPGDMSTDTQYF.

V is TRBV27 and J is TRBJ1-2, with D uncertain. CDR1 and CDR2 (germline): MNHEY, SMNVEV (reference sequence). Deletions cut 2 bases from V and 3 bases from J, with 7 bases between. The CDR3 spans 13 residues. The CDR3 DNA sequence: TGTGCCAGCAGTTTACGGGGTTACTATGGCTACACCTTC. Its protein is CASSLRGYYGYTF.